This T cell receptor beta chain was sequenced for a study of blood T cell repertoires in COVID-19. About the research overall: There were acute and convalescent COVID-19 samples, and they came from the United States, Italy and Spain. From T cells, B-cell-depleted T cells, or PBMCs came the material, which was cDNA or gDNA.

V dropped 1 base and J dropped 4 bases, with 10 bases sitting between them. Germline assignment: CDR1 LNHDA and CDR2 SQIVND (reference sequence). The CDR3 covers 14 residues. Original processing notes: Reference gene primers were amplified, and this amplification served to estimate nucleated cell counts. Profiling relied on immunoSEQ multiplex PCR, and the TCRdb table lists in-frame clones only, not all of them. For V, J and clone size, that table is used; D and trimming come from the DNA. This table has under 400,000 clones, around 90% appearing once. This TCR was sampled from a woman aged 25 to 45 with COVID-19, enrolled during active disease. Sequencing was done on a sample of peripheral blood. The genes are TRBV19 and TRBJ1-2, with no clear D. The CDR3 DNA reads TGTGCCAGTAGTATAGGCCCGCAGGCCTATGGCTACACCTTC. It yields the protein CASSIGPQAYGYTF. Variable domain in full (rest from reference TRBV19 and TRBJ1-2): DGGITQSPKYLFRKEGQNVTLSCEQNLNHDAMYWYRQDPGQGLRLIYYSQIVNDFQKGDIAEGYSVSREKKESFPLTVTSAQKNPTAFYLCASSIGPQAYGYTFGSGTRLTVV.